Each of the 26 T cell receptor beta chains below was sequenced from the same sample in a study of T-cell memory formation after mild COVID-19. Using its own MiXCR run on the 5' RACE reads, TCRdb lists one record per CDR3 protein. This table has 350,000 to 400,000 distinct CDR3 sequences, around a fifth appearing once. Sequences were obtained from PBMCs or a T cell subset sorted from them (not recorded which). These receptors were obtained from an adult woman who had mild COVID-19 (a few samples of this study predate the infection). Cell type and time point are not known.

V is TRBV20-1 and J is TRBJ2-3; possibly TRBD1 for D (5 bases). The V end was cut by 2 bases, the J end by 0 bases, with 21 bases between. Germline values: CDR1 DFQATT, CDR2 SNEGSKA (reference sequence). This CDR3 is 18 amino acids long. The CDR3 DNA reads TGCAGTGCTAGAAGGACACGCGCTGTTTCCCCTAGCACAGATACGCAGTATTTT. Translating gives CSARRTRAVSPSTDTQYF.

The rearrangement links TRBV10-3 to TRBJ2-4; D ambiguous. The CDR3 spans 16 residues. Trimming stripped 7 bases from V and 0 bases from J, with 16 bases between. Germline loops: CDR1 ENHRY, CDR2 SYGVKD. This CDR3 is CAIILRGTLAKNIQYF. The CDR3 region has the DNA TGTGCCATCATATTGAGAGGAACGCTAGCCAAAAACATTCAGTACTTC.

This clonotype was observed many times. The J gene is TRBJ2-1, the V gene TRBV27; 7 positions match TRBD2. Germline-derived CDR1 and CDR2 are MNHEY and SMNVEV (reference sequence). This CDR3 comprises 15 residues. V lost 5 bases to trimming and J lost 3 bases; unmatched junction nucleotides: 7. The CDR3 nucleotides are TGTGCCAGCAGTCTCTCAGCGGGGAACTACAATGAGCAGTTCTTC. Its translation: CASSLSAGNYNEQFF.

The chain couples TRBV5-4 to TRBJ1-1; the match to TRBD1 covers 9 bases. Germline V CDR1 and CDR2: SGHNT, YYREEE (reference sequence). The CDR3 contains 15 residues. V shed 4 bases, J shed 2 bases, and the junction held 6 bases outside the gene matches. The CDR3 protein is CASSDWDRANTEAFF. CDR3 sequence (DNA): TGTGCCAGCAGCGATTGGGACAGGGCTAACACTGAAGCTTTCTTT.

The J gene is TRBJ2-1, the V gene TRBV12-3 or TRBV12-4, with D hard to call. This CDR3 spans 12 amino acids. V was trimmed by 6 bases and J by 9 bases, leaving 12 bases between them. This CDR3 reads CASSKVKFEQFF. The CDR3 DNA reads TGTGCCAGCAGCAAAGTCAAGTTTGAGCAGTTCTTC.

This clonotype came up a few times. The V and J genes are TRBV13 and TRBJ2-3; 8 bases line up with TRBD1. Per the germline V gene, CDR1 is PRHDT and CDR2 is FYEKMQ (reference sequence). With V trimmed by 1 base and J by 3 bases, 3 bases remained unmatched. The CDR3 contains 15 residues. The CDR3 nucleotides are TGTGCCAGCAGCTTAGAGGACAGGGAAACAGATACGCAGTATTTT. Its translation: CASSLEDRETDTQYF.

This clonotype turned up a few times. The chain employs TRBV6-1 and TRBJ2-6; D is undetermined. Trimming shortened V by 2 bases and J by 1 base, and 0 bases separated the two germline ends. From germline, CDR1 is MNHNS and CDR2 SASEGT. The CDR3 contains 13 residues. The CDR3 region has the DNA TGTGCCAGCAGTGAATCTGGGGCCAACGTCCTGACTTTC. It translates to CASSESGANVLTF.

This rearrangement joins TRBV20-1 to TRBJ1-4, with TRBD1 identical over 11 bases. V shed 5 bases and J 7 bases; nucleotides not matched to a gene: 3. CDR3 size: 13 residues. Germline V CDR1 and CDR2: DFQATT, SNEGSKA (reference sequence). CDR3 loop: CSAGQGASEKLFF. The CDR3, as DNA: TGCAGTGCTGGACAGGGGGCGAGTGAAAAACTGTTTTTT.

There are a few counts of this clonotype. This sequence joins TRBV7-2 and TRBJ2-7; 7 bases map to TRBD1. V lost 5 bases and J lost 3; bases outside the gene matches: 4. Germline V lookup: CDR1 SGHTA, CDR2 FQGNSA. The CDR3 extends over 13 amino acids. CDR3: CASSARQGYEQYF. For the CDR3, the DNA is TGTGCCAGCAGCGCACGACAGGGCTACGAGCAGTACTTC.

The chain employs TRBV20-1 and TRBJ1-5, with TRBD1 identical over 8 bases. The V gene end was trimmed by 4 bases and the J gene end by 6 bases; junction bases not matched to a gene: 5. Germline V gene sequence: CDR1 DFQATT, CDR2 SNEGSKA (reference sequence). The CDR3 extends over 13 amino acids. The CDR3 here is CSAIQGVGQPQHF. The DNA for the CDR3 is TGCAGTGCTATACAGGGGGTAGGTCAGCCCCAGCATTTT.

This clonotype was recorded at least ten times. The chain combines TRBV12-3 or TRBV12-4 with TRBJ2-1; a weak D match, TRBD1 (7 bases). Trimming stripped 5 bases from V and 5 bases from J, with 19 bases between. This CDR3 is built from 16 residues. The CDR3 DNA reads as TGTGCCAGCAGTATAACAGGGGTAGGGGGGCACAATGAGCAGTTCTTC. Its protein product is CASSITGVGGHNEQFF.

The rearrangement links TRBV11-3 to TRBJ2-1, with 8 bases fitting TRBD2. CDR1 is SGHNT, CDR2 YENEEA, per germline. There are 19 residues in the CDR3. Trimming cost V 0 bases and J 1 base; bases outside gene matches: 11. Here the CDR3 reads CASSLESPRLATSYNEQFF. The CDR3 region has the DNA TGTGCCAGCAGCTTAGAATCGCCCAGACTAGCGACTTCCTACAATGAGCAGTTCTTC.

This clonotype showed up just a few times. The chain uses TRBV7-9 and TRBJ2-3; 7 nucleotides align to TRBD1. This CDR3 is built from 13 residues. J was trimmed by 7 bases and V by 5 bases; bases with no gene match: 6. CDR1 and CDR2 (germline): SEHNR, FQNEAQ (reference sequence). The CDR3 DNA is TGTGCCAGCAGCGGGACAGACCCCAATACGCAGTATTTT. This codes for CASSGTDPNTQYF.

This chain links TRBV12-3 or TRBV12-4 with TRBJ1-1, with 7 bases fitting TRBD1. CDR3 length equals 15 residues. V shed 6 bases and J 0 bases; nucleotides not matched to a gene: 7. The CDR3 bases are TGTGCCAGCAGGACCGAGGGGGCCTTGAACACTGAAGCTTTCTTT. This gives the protein CASRTEGALNTEAFF.

This clonotype was observed a single time. This sequence joins TRBV2 and TRBJ2-1, with D perhaps being TRBD1 or TRBD2 (7 bases each). The CDR3 has 16 residues. In germline, CDR1 is SNHLY, CDR2 FYNNEI. Between the trimmed V and J ends, which lost 8 bases and 4 bases, there was a span of 21 bases. CDR3 sequence reads: CASGGGEGGPYNEQFF. The CDR3 region has the DNA TGTGCCAGCGGGGGAGGGGAAGGGGGCCCTTACAATGAGCAGTTCTTC.

The rearrangement uses TRBV5-6 and TRBJ2-2; no reliable D call. V was cut by 1 base and J by 6 bases, with 13 bases left in between. In germline, CDR1 is SGHDT, CDR2 YYEEEE. The CDR3 has 15 residues. CDR3 sequence (DNA): TGTGCCAGCAGCTTGAGGACCGGGTCGGCCGGGGAGCTGTTTTTT. Translated: CASSLRTGSAGELFF.

This clonotype showed up just a few times. V and J are TRBV7-2 and TRBJ2-2, with a tentative D call TRBD2 (6 bases). Germline V gives CDR1 SGHTA, CDR2 FQGNSA. The CDR3 runs 15 residues. Trimming cost V 3 bases and J 0 bases, with 8 bases left between them. The chain's CDR3 is CASSFRLANTGELFF. In nucleotides, the CDR3 is TGTGCCAGCAGCTTTCGACTAGCGAACACCGGGGAGCTGTTTTTT.

The gene calls are TRBV9 and TRBJ1-2; D perhaps matches TRBD1 (5 bases). This CDR3 is built from 16 residues. V was shortened by 4 bases and J by 4 bases, with 20 bases between the two germline ends. CDR1 is SGDLS and CDR2 is YYNGEE in the germline V gene. The CDR3, as DNA: TGTGCCAGCAGCCCCTCCCAGGGAGGGTCGCCCTATGGCTACACCTTC. Its translation is CASSPSQGGSPYGYTF. The full variable domain, with the rest looked up from reference TRBV9 and TRBJ1-2, is DSGVTQTPKHLITATGQRVTLRCSPRSGDLSVYWYQQSLDQGLQFLIQYYNGEERAKGNILERFSAQQFPDLHSELNLSSLELGDSALYFCASSPSQGGSPYGYTFGSGTRLTVV.

The table lists this clonotype with a few counts. The rearrangement links TRBV3-1 to TRBJ2-2; possibly TRBD1 or TRBD2 for D (6 bases each). The CDR3 totals 14 residues. V gave up 7 bases and J gave up 4 bases, with 13 bases separating them. Germline lookup yields CDR1 LGHDT and CDR2 YNNKEL (reference sequence). CDR3 amino acids: CASIGRGGTGELFF. DNA of the CDR3: TGTGCCAGCATCGGCAGGGGAGGCACCGGGGAGCTGTTTTTT.

At least ten counts were recorded for this clonotype. V and J are TRBV5-1 and TRBJ2-3, with D hard to call. Per germline, CDR1 SGHRS and CDR2 YFSETQ. CDR3 length: 14 residues. The V gene lost 4 bases and the J gene lost 2 bases, with 11 bases spanning the gap. CDR3: CASSRLDTTDTQYF. DNA of the CDR3: TGCGCCAGCAGCAGGCTAGATACCACAGATACGCAGTATTTT.

A few counts support this clonotype. This chain links TRBV5-4 with TRBJ2-1; D gene uncertain. Trimming removed 2 bases at V and 0 bases at J, with 6 bases between. The CDR3 has 14 amino acids. The V gene's germline CDR1 is SGHNT and CDR2 YYREEE (reference sequence). The CDR3 region has the DNA TGTGCCAGCAGCTTCATGAGCTCCTACAATGAGCAGTTCTTC. This gives the protein CASSFMSSYNEQFF.

This clonotype was seen a few times. This chain joins TRBV20-1 and TRBJ1-1, with 7 bases that match TRBD1. The CDR3 contains 12 residues. The germline V gene has CDR1 DFQATT and CDR2 SNEGSKA (reference sequence). V lost 3 bases to trimming and J lost 3 bases; unmatched junction nucleotides: 1. The CDR3 loop reads CSASRGDTEAFF. DNA of the CDR3: TGCAGTGCTAGCAGGGGGGACACTGAAGCTTTCTTT.

The genes are TRBV9 and TRBJ2-7; no firm D call. V gave up 0 bases and J gave up 4 bases, with 20 bases separating them. CDR3 length equals 17 residues. From germline, CDR1 is SGDLS and CDR2 YYNGEE. The CDR3 DNA reads TGTGCCAGCAGCGTAGAGGCCGCAGCGTCGGTAGCTTACGAGCAGTACTTC. Translation gives CASSVEAAASVAYEQYF.

This clonotype was picked up a small number of times. The chain combines TRBV24-1 with TRBJ2-5, with D possibly matching TRBD2 (5 bases). The CDR3 has 14 amino acids. Germline V lookup: CDR1 KGHDR, CDR2 SFDVKD. The ends were cut back, 5 bases at V and 2 bases at J, with 11 bases in the middle. CDR3 protein: CATSGRDLQETQYF. Here the CDR3 DNA reads TGTGCCACCAGTGGCCGGGATTTACAAGAGACCCAGTACTTC.

The rearrangement joins TRBV6-1 to TRBJ1-5; D ambiguous. V gave up 8 bases and J gave up 7 bases, with 15 bases separating them. The CDR3 runs 13 residues. CDR1 MNHNS and CDR2 SASEGT come from the germline V gene. CDR3 region: CASSVRVVQPQHF. The CDR3 bases are TGTGCCAGCTCAGTGAGGGTGGTGCAGCCCCAGCATTTT.

This clonotype was picked up a small number of times. The J gene is TRBJ2-5, the V gene TRBV5-6, with a possible D match to TRBD1 (6 bases). CDR3 length: 13 amino acids. Germline V gene data show CDR1 as SGHDT and CDR2 as YYEEEE. V was shortened by 9 bases and J by 4 bases, with 16 bases between the two germline ends. The CDR3 nucleotides are TGTGCCACCGCACGGGGCAGGGGAGAGACCCAGTACTTC. Its protein product is CATARGRGETQYF. Looking up the rest from reference TRBV5-6 and TRBJ2-5 gives the full variable domain: DAGVTQSPTHLIKTRGQQVTLRCSPKSGHDTVSWYQQALGQGPQFIFQYYEEEERQRGNFPDRFSGHQFPNYSSELNVNALLLGDSALYLCATARGRGETQYFGPGTRLLVL.